The sequence of this TCR beta chain was determined in a study of T cell repertoires in ileal Crohn's disease. The repertoire was sequenced with immunoSEQ multiplex PCR; TCRdb's copy has only in-frame clones and lacks some. The sample carries about 14,000 clones, 70% to 85% recorded once. Sample time point: inflamed ileum from the surgical specimen. The CDR3 length is 18 residues. Losses at the gene ends were 1 base for V and 0 bases for J; bases not matched to a gene: 9. Germline CDR1 is MGHRA and CDR2 is YSYEKL. The chain recombines TRBV4-1 with TRBJ2-4; 7 positions match TRBD1. Input material: ileal tissue. This TCR derives from an adult with Crohn's disease. CDR3 protein: CASSQGRIDRVAKNIQYF. CDR3 DNA: TGCGCCAGCAGCCAAGGGCGTATAGACAGGGTAGCCAAAAACATTCAGTACTTC.